Following are 14 T cell receptor beta chains from one sample sequenced in a study of T cell responses to AZD1222 COVID-19 vaccine (dated by TCRdb to the early 2020s). What this sample's time point label stands for: about 28 days (+/-7) after the second vaccine dose. Library preparation employed the immunoSEQ multiplex PCR assay. Entries here come from immuneACCESS through TCRdb and include only in-frame sequences with V and J called. Some clones fail to appear in such tables; in the studies checked, an unresolved V gene covers under half of the shortfall, and the cause of the remainder is unknown. Present in this sample are roughly 100,000 clones, roughly 86% of which were seen just once. About 10% of the sample rests with the top ten. This specimen consisted of peripheral blood, obtained 28 days after the second AZD1222 dose. These receptors originate from an adult who received the AZD1222 COVID-19 vaccine.

The chain has TRBV5-5 and TRBJ2-1; D not resolved. The CDR3 length is 11 residues. Trimming pared 5 bases from V and 8 bases from J, leaving 8 bases between. CDR1 is SGHKS and CDR2 is YYEKEE in the germline V gene (reference sequence). This CDR3 reads CASRVLDEQFF. The CDR3 coding sequence is TGTGCCAGCAGGGTTTTGGATGAGCAGTTCTTC. Full variable domain (missing parts from reference TRBV5-5 and TRBJ2-1): DAGVTQSPTHLIKTRGQQVTLRCSPISGHKSVSWYQQVLGQGPQFIFQYYEKEERGRGNFPDRFSARQFPNYSSELNVNALLLGDSALYLCASRVLDEQFFGPGTRLTVL.

The chain combines TRBV9 with TRBJ1-3; D remains ambiguous. V lost 4 bases to trimming and J lost 0 bases, with 17 bases between them. Germline V gene sequence: CDR1 SGDLS, CDR2 YYNGEE. The CDR3 is 17 residues long. CDR3 loop: CASSSEARIDSGNTIYF. Here the CDR3 DNA reads TGTGCCAGCAGCTCAGAGGCCCGGATTGACTCTGGAAACACCATATATTTT.

This chain joins TRBV9 and TRBJ1-1; maybe TRBD1 (5 bases). The V and J ends lost 0 bases and 5 bases respectively, with 17 bases between them. This CDR3 is built from 16 residues. CDR1 is SGDLS and CDR2 is YYNGEE in the germline V gene. CDR3 nucleotides: TGTGCCAGCAGCGTAGGTTCGGGACCGGGGGGGACTGAAGCTTTCTTT. It is translated as CASSVGSGPGGTEAFF.

The rearrangement joins TRBV2 to TRBJ1-3; D is possibly TRBD1 (6 bases). The V gene's germline CDR1 is SNHLY and CDR2 FYNNEI. The CDR3 extends over 14 amino acids. V was cut by 7 bases and J by 0 bases, with 10 bases left in between. This chain's CDR3 is CASTRQVSGNTIYF. The CDR3 region has the DNA TGTGCCAGCACCAGACAGGTCTCTGGAAACACCATATATTTT.

With regard to this clone: The junction departs from germline at one end; a sequencing error may be responsible. The rearrangement uses TRBV5-6 and TRBJ1-1; possible D gene TRBD1, 6 bases. This CDR3 spans 16 amino acids. Germline V CDR1 and CDR2: SGHDT, YYEEEE. CDR3 sequence: CASSLARGLGHTEAFF. CDR3 sequence (DNA): TGTGCCAGCAGTTTGGCACGGGGGCTAGGCCACACTGAAGCTTTCTTT.

This chain joins TRBV9 and TRBJ1-2, with D unresolved. Germline CDR1 is SGDLS and CDR2 is YYNGEE. The CDR3 runs 15 residues. The V and J ends lost 4 bases and 4 bases respectively, with 17 bases between them. CDR3 DNA sequence: TGTGCCAGCAGCCCCAACGTACGACAAATCTATGGCTACACCTTC. Translation gives CASSPNVRQIYGYTF.

V is TRBV24-1 and J is TRBJ2-5, with TRBD1 matching over 9 bases. CDR3 length: 15 amino acids. V lost 2 bases, J lost 6 bases, and 6 bases stayed unmatched. CDR1 is KGHDR, CDR2 SFDVKD, per germline. The CDR3 DNA reads TGTGCCACCAGTGATTCGCACAGGGGGCCTAAGACCCAGTACTTC. It specifies CATSDSHRGPKTQYF.

The chain recombines TRBV5-5 with TRBJ2-5; no definite D call. The CDR3 is 15 amino acids. Germline-derived CDR1 and CDR2 are SGHKS and YYEKEE (reference sequence). Trimming removed 2 bases from V and 4 bases from J, with 15 bases in between. CDR3 sequence: CASSFGWGSLETQYF. The CDR3 coding sequence is TGTGCCAGCAGCTTTGGGTGGGGATCCCTAGAGACCCAGTACTTC.

V and J are TRBV7-3 and TRBJ2-1; 7 bases fit TRBD2. Trimming at V came to 1 base and at J to 0 bases, leaving 3 bases not matched to a gene. Germline loops: CDR1 SGHTA, CDR2 FQGTGA. The CDR3 length is 16 residues. This CDR3 reads CASSLRGGRSYNEQFF. The CDR3 coding sequence is TGTGCCAGCAGCTTAAGGGGGGGTCGCTCCTACAATGAGCAGTTCTTC.

In DNA form, the CDR3 reads TGCGCCAGAGATTCAGGGAGGGCCCTCAATCAGCCCCAGCATTTT. Translation gives CARDSGRALNQPQHF. J is TRBJ1-5 and V is TRBV10-1; possible D gene TRBD1, 5 bases. The V end lost 9 bases, the J end lost 3 bases, and 18 bases lay between the germline ends. This CDR3 is built from 15 residues. Germline values: CDR1 WNHNN, CDR2 SYGVQD (reference sequence).

CDR3 residues: CASSPEKLNTEAFF. The CDR3 DNA follows: TGTGCCAGCAGCCCGGAAAAACTGAACACTGAAGCTTTCTTT. V usage is TRBV5-4 and J usage is TRBJ1-1; D unresolved. This CDR3 contains 14 residues. V was pared by 4 bases and J by 0 bases, with 10 bases between. The germline CDR1 and CDR2 sequences are SGHNT and YYREEE (reference sequence).

This clone was recorded once. J is TRBJ2-7 and V is TRBV2; perhaps TRBD1 as D (6 bases). The CDR3 covers 15 residues. From germline, CDR1 is SNHLY and CDR2 FYNNEI. V shed 8 bases and J shed 6 bases, with 23 bases lying between them. The CDR3 sequence is CASVFEATGQGEQYF. CDR3 in DNA: TGTGCCAGCGTTTTTGAGGCGACAGGCCAGGGCGAGCAGTACTTC.

The chain employs TRBV5-5 and TRBJ1-1; D unresolved. Germline V gene sequence: CDR1 SGHKS, CDR2 YYEKEE (reference sequence). V was trimmed by 1 base and J by 4 bases, leaving 8 bases between them. The CDR3 is made up of 13 amino acids. As DNA, the CDR3 is TGTGCCAGCAGCTTGTCTCCGGCCACTGAAGCTTTCTTT. Translating it yields CASSLSPATEAFF.

The V call is TRBV2, the J call TRBJ1-1; the D is unclear. V gave up 4 bases and J gave up 4 bases, with 13 bases separating them. The CDR3 extends over 14 amino acids. Looked up from germline, CDR1 is SNHLY and CDR2 is FYNNEI. The CDR3 is CASSAGQPGTEAFF. The CDR3 bases are TGTGCCAGCAGTGCAGGTCAACCGGGCACTGAAGCTTTCTTT. The variable domain in full, with the rest retrieved from reference TRBV2 and TRBJ1-1, is EPEVTQTPSHQVTQMGQEVILRCVPISNHLYFYWYRQILGQKVEFLVSFYNNEISEKSEIFDDQFSVERPDGSNFTLKIRSTKLEDSAMYFCASSAGQPGTEAFFGQGTRLTVV.